What follows are 20 T cell receptor beta chains derived from one specimen sequenced in a study of blood T cell repertoires in COVID-19. Assay: immunoSEQ multiplex PCR; the TCRdb copy retains only in-frame clones and omits some. Of under 200,000 clones detected, roughly 75% appear once; the ten largest clones hold around 6.3%. The sequenced sample was peripheral blood. Receptors originate from a man between 70 and 80 years old with active or convalescent COVID-19.

The chain is built from TRBV19 and TRBJ2-3; 8 bases align to TRBD1. V dropped 7 bases and J dropped 0; count of bases not matched to a gene: 6. Germline lookup yields CDR1 LNHDA and CDR2 SQIVND (reference sequence). This CDR3 region has 15 residues. CDR3 region: CASNKGQGSTDTQYF. The CDR3 DNA reads as TGTGCCAGTAATAAAGGACAGGGAAGCACAGATACGCAGTATTTT. Filled out from reference TRBV19 and TRBJ2-3, the complete variable domain reads DGGITQSPKYLFRKEGQNVTLSCEQNLNHDAMYWYRQDPGQGLRLIYYSQIVNDFQKGDIAEGYSVSREKKESFPLTVTSAQKNPTAFYLCASNKGQGSTDTQYFGPGTRLTVL.

This chain uses TRBV29-1 with TRBJ2-1; no clear D. The CDR3 length is 12 residues. V lost 3 bases and J lost 9, with 12 bases in between. From germline, CDR1 is SQVTM and CDR2 ANQGSEA. The CDR3 is CSVEVLPGEQFF. Here the CDR3 DNA reads TGCAGCGTTGAGGTGCTCCCGGGTGAGCAGTTCTTC.

The J gene is TRBJ2-1, the V gene TRBV5-4, with 7 bases matching TRBD2. The CDR3 is made up of 12 amino acids. The J segment lost 7 bases and the V segment lost 4 bases, leaving 2 bases of the junction unmatched. Germline V gene data show CDR1 as SGHNT and CDR2 as YYREEE (reference sequence). In DNA, the CDR3 is TGTGCCAGCAGCATTAGCGGGAATGAGCAGTTCTTC. This sequence encodes CASSISGNEQFF. The full variable domain, its missing parts supplied by reference TRBV5-4 and TRBJ2-1, is ETGVTQSPTHLIKTRGQQVTLRCSSQSGHNTVSWYQQALGQGPQFIFQYYREEENGRGNFPPRFSGLQFPNYSSELNVNALELDDSALYLCASSISGNEQFFGPGTRLTVL.

This chain connects TRBV25-1 to TRBJ2-3; D remains ambiguous. Trimming removed 1 base from V and 0 bases from J, with 8 bases in between. Germline V gene lookup returns CDR1 MGHDK and CDR2 SYGVNS. The CDR3 is 15 residues long. This CDR3 reads CASSEFKASTDTQYF. DNA for the CDR3: TGTGCCAGCAGTGAATTTAAAGCTAGCACAGATACGCAGTATTTT. Variable domain in full (rest from reference TRBV25-1 and TRBJ2-3): EADIYQTPRYLVIGTGKKITLECSQTMGHDKMYWYQQDPGMELHLIHYSYGVNSTEKGDLSSESTVSRIRTEHFPLTLESARPSHTSQYLCASSEFKASTDTQYFGPGTRLTVL.

V and J are TRBV7-9 and TRBJ2-7, with D hard to call. The CDR3 covers 12 residues. V gave up 3 bases and J gave up 6 bases, with 9 bases separating them. Germline loops: CDR1 SEHNR, CDR2 FQNEAQ (reference sequence). The CDR3 sequence is CASSLGAPEQYF. CDR3 nucleotides: TGTGCCAGCAGCTTGGGCGCCCCCGAGCAGTACTTC.

This chain joins TRBV6-5 and TRBJ1-2; 8 bases line up with TRBD1. Trimming removed 4 bases from V and 7 bases from J; junction bases left unmatched: 11. The germline V gene encodes CDR1 MNHEY and CDR2 SVGAGI. The CDR3 covers 15 residues. The CDR3 here is CASSSVSGGASGYTF. In DNA, the CDR3 is TGTGCCAGCAGTTCTGTCTCAGGGGGCGCCAGTGGCTACACCTTC.

The V and J genes are TRBV3-1 (or the pseudogene TRBV3-2) and TRBJ2-7; a possible D gene is TRBD1 (6 bases). Germline V lookup: CDR1 LGHDT, CDR2 YNNKEL (reference sequence). The CDR3 is made up of 14 amino acids. Trimming left V 3 bases short and J 6 bases short, with 15 bases between. In DNA form, the CDR3 reads TGTGCCAGCAGCCAGTACAGGGAAACGGGCGAGCAGTACTTC. Its protein product is CASSQYRETGEQYF.

The chain has TRBV12-2 and TRBJ2-1; the table's D call, TRBD2, has no DNA check behind it. TRBV12-2 is flagged as a pseudogene. This CDR3 is built from 17 residues. In DNA form, the CDR3 reads TGTGCAAGTCGCTTAGCCGGGACTAGCGGCTCCTACAATGAGCAGTTCTTC. Protein sequence: CASRLAGTSGSYNEQFF.

This clone was seen just once. The J gene is TRBJ1-3, the V gene TRBV4-3; no firm D call. Per germline, CDR1 LGHNA and CDR2 YSLEER. The CDR3 is 17 residues long. Trimming took 0 bases from V and 0 from J, leaving 12 bases between them. The CDR3 region has the DNA TGCGCCAGCAGCCAAGATCTCCTCTCCAGCTCTGGAAACACCATATATTTT. Amino acid sequence: CASSQDLLSSSGNTIYF.

The CDR3 DNA follows: TGCAGCGTTGAAGATCGGCGGGACGGATCCTACAATGAGCAGTTCTTC. It encodes CSVEDRRDGSYNEQFF. The rearrangement joins TRBV29-1 to TRBJ2-1; a possible D gene is TRBD2 (6 bases). The V end lost 0 bases, the J end lost 1 base, and 13 bases lay between the germline ends. Germline values: CDR1 SQVTM, CDR2 ANQGSEA. The CDR3 sequence is 16 residues long.

The genes are TRBV7-9 and TRBJ2-7; 11 nucleotides match TRBD1. In germline, CDR1 is SEHNR, CDR2 FQNEAQ (reference sequence). This CDR3 spans 16 amino acids. The V gene end was trimmed by 1 base and the J gene end by 0 bases; junction bases not matched to a gene: 2. In DNA form, the CDR3 reads TGTGCCAGCAGCTTAGGGGACAGGGGGACCTCCTACGAGCAGTACTTC. Amino acid sequence: CASSLGDRGTSYEQYF.

The chain combines TRBV5-6 with TRBJ2-6, with no clear D. Germline lookup yields CDR1 SGHDT and CDR2 YYEEEE. This CDR3 has 14 amino acids. Trimming shortened V by 3 bases and J by 4 bases, and 8 bases separated the two germline ends. In DNA, the CDR3 is TGTGCCAGCAGCTCGGTTCCCGGGGCCAACGTCCTGACTTTC. Protein: CASSSVPGANVLTF.

This clone was observed a few times. The chain uses TRBV7-9 and TRBJ1-5; D is ambiguous. This CDR3 spans 14 amino acids. Germline V lookup: CDR1 SEHNR, CDR2 FQNEAQ (reference sequence). V dropped 5 bases and J dropped 6 bases, with 14 bases sitting between them. The CDR3 region has the DNA TGTGCCAGCAGCGACGTCGGGGAGGGTCAGCCCCAGCATTTT. Translating it yields CASSDVGEGQPQHF.

This chain connects TRBV9 to TRBJ1-2; D perhaps matches TRBD1 (6 bases). Germline CDR1 SGDLS, CDR2 YYNGEE. The CDR3 totals 16 residues. V was trimmed by 3 bases and J by 2 bases, leaving 17 bases between them. This CDR3 is CASSDGRGESNYGYTF. The CDR3 region has the DNA TGTGCCAGCAGCGACGGGAGGGGGGAGAGCAACTATGGCTACACCTTC. Variable domain in full (rest from reference TRBV9 and TRBJ1-2): DSGVTQTPKHLITATGQRVTLRCSPRSGDLSVYWYQQSLDQGLQFLIQYYNGEERAKGNILERFSAQQFPDLHSELNLSSLELGDSALYFCASSDGRGESNYGYTFGSGTRLTVV.

As DNA, the CDR3 is TGTGCCAGCAGCCCGTGGACAGGAGGGTCTCGGGAGCTGTTTTTT. It encodes CASSPWTGGSRELFF. The rearrangement links TRBV3-1 (or the pseudogene TRBV3-2) to TRBJ2-2; D might be TRBD1 (7 bases). V was pared by 4 bases and J by 9 bases, with 18 bases between. CDR1 LGHDT and CDR2 YNNKEL come from the germline V gene (reference sequence). The CDR3 spans 15 residues.

V gene TRBV20-1 combines with J gene TRBJ1-2, with D perhaps matching TRBD1 (6 bases). The germline V and J ends were trimmed by 7 bases and 8 bases, with 14 bases remaining between them. The CDR3 consists of 11 residues. The germline gives CDR1 DFQATT, CDR2 SNEGSKA (reference sequence). The CDR3 DNA is TGCAGTGTTCCAGGGGAGAGCGGCTACACCTTC. The encoded protein is CSVPGESGYTF.

This clone appeared once. The J gene is TRBJ2-7, the V gene TRBV2, with TRBD1 as a possible D gene (6 bases). CDR1 is SNHLY and CDR2 is FYNNEI in the germline V gene. This CDR3 contains 12 residues. V was clipped by 5 bases and J by 3 bases, with 8 bases between them. The CDR3 DNA follows: TGTGCCAGCAGTTCGGACAGCTACGAGCAGTACTTC. It is translated as CASSSDSYEQYF.

This clone appeared once. Other DNA variants within this sample encode the same CDR3. The chain links TRBV6-5 to TRBJ2-7; 8 bases align to TRBD1. J was trimmed by 4 bases and V by 3 bases; bases with no gene match: 5. The length of the CDR3 is 14 residues. CDR1 and CDR2 from the germline V gene are MNHEY and SVGAGI. CDR3 DNA sequence: TGTGCCAGCAGTTATGGCAGGGGGCGGTACGAGCAGTACTTC. Encoded protein: CASSYGRGRYEQYF.

The chain joins TRBV29-1 to TRBJ1-1; tentatively, D is TRBD1 (5 bases). V gave up 7 bases and J gave up 6 bases, with 18 bases separating them. Looked up from germline, CDR1 is SQVTM and CDR2 is ANQGSEA. There are 13 residues in the CDR3. The CDR3 here is CSAVRPDTAEAFF. The CDR3 DNA is TGCAGCGCTGTCCGACCGGACACAGCTGAAGCTTTCTTT.

The chain employs TRBV7-2 and TRBJ1-1; 8 positions match TRBD1. The CDR3 runs 14 residues. Germline V gives CDR1 SGHTA, CDR2 FQGNSA. J gave up 1 base and V 6 bases, and 4 bases lay outside the gene matches. CDR3 coding DNA: TGTGCCAGCAGGGCAGACAGGGGGAACACTGAAGCTTTCTTT. As protein: CASRADRGNTEAFF.